The 20 T cell receptor beta chains given below trace back to one sample, sequenced in a study of blood T cells in healthy people across ages. The authors ran a second PCR of about 7 to 12 cycles using a sample-barcoded 5' primer and a J-beta primer mix. TCRdb re-called the 5' RACE reads through MiXCR, storing one row per CDR3 protein. The sample shows some 1.5 million distinct CDR3 sequences, 25% to 30% of them seen only once. The specimen sequenced was blood. The receptors here all came from a woman in her twenties or thirties in good health.

This clonotype was counted ten times or more. CDR3 sequence: CASSLQGGTSGEQYF. In nucleotides, the CDR3 is TGTGCCAGCAGCTTACAAGGCGGGACTAGCGGGGAGCAGTACTTC. The V gene is TRBV7-2, the J gene TRBJ2-7, with 12 nucleotides matching TRBD2. J lost 7 bases, V lost 2 bases, and 6 bases had no gene match. Germline lookup yields CDR1 SGHTA and CDR2 FQGNSA. This CDR3 contains 15 residues.

There are a few counts of this clonotype. The chain links TRBV18 to TRBJ2-1; TRBD1 is a possible D gene (5 bases). CDR3 length: 16 residues. The V gene's germline CDR1 is KGHSH and CDR2 LQKENI. V lost 0 bases and J lost 8, with 17 bases in between. The CDR3 protein is CASSPPASGKGDEQFF. The CDR3 DNA reads as TGTGCCAGCTCACCACCGGCGTCAGGGAAAGGCGATGAGCAGTTCTTC.

The chain has TRBV9 and TRBJ2-2, with TRBD1 as a possible D gene (6 bases). V was cut by 0 bases and J by 7 bases, with 10 bases left in between. The CDR3 runs 14 residues. Germline CDR1 SGDLS, CDR2 YYNGEE. The CDR3: CASSVDQGYGELFF. In DNA, the CDR3 is TGTGCCAGCAGCGTAGACCAGGGGTACGGGGAGCTGTTTTTT.

Concerning this clonotype: A much larger clone differs by one base, so this may be a read error. The CDR3 DNA sequence: TGCGCCAGCAACCAGGGAACCCCTAACTATGGCTACACCTTC. Translated, it gives CASNQGTPNYGYTF. The V call is TRBV5-1, the J call TRBJ1-2; a possible D gene is TRBD1 (5 bases). CDR1 is SGHRS, CDR2 YFSETQ, per germline. The CDR3 is 14 amino acids. V dropped 6 bases and J dropped 0 bases, with 12 bases sitting between them.

Concerning this clonotype itself: A read error may explain this, as a much larger clone is one base away. The chain couples TRBV10-3 to TRBJ2-5; 10 bases are a match to TRBD2. Germline values: CDR1 ENHRY, CDR2 SYGVKD. CDR3 length: 16 residues. In nucleotides, the CDR3 is TGTACCATCAGTGAGTCCGTCGGACTAGCGGCAGTTGAGCAGTACTTC. Residues: CTISESVGLAAVEQYF.

This clonotype was seen at least ten times. The chain joins TRBV20-1 to TRBJ2-7; 7 nucleotides align to TRBD1. The CDR3 has 15 amino acids. The germline CDR1 and CDR2 sequences are DFQATT and SNEGSKA (reference sequence). V trimming: 6 bases; J trimming: 0 bases; junction bases outside the gene matches: 11. The CDR3 DNA sequence: TGCAGTGCCGCATACCTGGACAGGAGCTCCTACGAGCAGTACTTC. Amino acids: CSAAYLDRSSYEQYF.

This sequence joins TRBV2 and TRBJ2-3, with 10 bases identical to TRBD2. CDR1 is SNHLY and CDR2 is FYNNEI in the germline V gene. This CDR3 is built from 13 residues. The V segment lost 8 bases and the J segment 3 bases; nucleotides outside the gene matches: 2. The CDR3 loop is CASGLAETDTQYF. DNA for the CDR3: TGTGCCAGCGGACTAGCGGAGACAGATACGCAGTATTTT.

The CDR3 protein is CASSVAAGSNQPQHF. The DNA for the CDR3 is TGTGCCAGCAGCGTAGCTGCAGGCTCCAATCAGCCCCAGCATTTT. The V and J genes are TRBV9 and TRBJ1-5; D not certain. V gave up 0 bases and J gave up 3 bases, with 10 bases separating them. Germline V gene lookup returns CDR1 SGDLS and CDR2 YYNGEE. This CDR3 has 15 amino acids.

This clonotype was observed a handful of times. In DNA form, the CDR3 reads TGTGCCTGGACTGGACTTAAACCGAATGAGCAGTTCTTC. The encoded protein is CAWTGLKPNEQFF. This sequence joins TRBV30 and TRBJ2-1, with D possibly TRBD2 on 5 matching bases. This CDR3 region has 13 residues. Germline values: CDR1 GTSNPN, CDR2 SVGIG (reference sequence). V dropped 4 bases and J dropped 7 bases, with 14 bases sitting between them.

This clonotype was observed a handful of times. V usage is TRBV19 and J usage is TRBJ1-1, with D possibly matching TRBD1 (6 bases). Germline CDR1 and CDR2: LNHDA and SQIVND (reference sequence). V lost 5 bases, J lost 0 bases, and 10 bases lay in between. The CDR3 consists of 14 residues. The CDR3, as DNA: TGTGCCAGTAGTGTCAGGGGTTTGAACACTGAAGCTTTCTTT. It yields the protein CASSVRGLNTEAFF.

The gene calls are TRBV28 and TRBJ1-4; 9 bases are a match to TRBD1. This CDR3 is 17 amino acids long. V trimming: 3 bases; J trimming: 8 bases; junction bases outside the gene matches: 13. In germline, CDR1 is MDHEN, CDR2 SYDVKM. CDR3 bases: TGTGCCAGCAGTTTGCTTCCGTGGACAGGGGACGGGGAAAAACTGTTTTTT. This encodes CASSLLPWTGDGEKLFF.

This clonotype was found a few times. The chain links TRBV19 to TRBJ2-1, with D maybe TRBD2 (5 bases). This CDR3 spans 12 amino acids. Looked up from germline, CDR1 is LNHDA and CDR2 is SQIVND (reference sequence). Trimming shortened V by 7 bases and J by 5 bases, and 9 bases separated the two germline ends. CDR3 DNA sequence: TGTGCCAGTATCGGACTCAACAATGAGCAGTTCTTC. Amino acid sequence: CASIGLNNEQFF.

Many counts were recorded for this clonotype. The V gene is TRBV12-3 or TRBV12-4, the J gene TRBJ2-7; 9 bases are a match to TRBD1. CDR3 length: 14 amino acids. Trimming removed 5 bases from V and 7 bases from J; junction bases left unmatched: 9. Here the CDR3 reads CASSPGQGLSEQYF. CDR3 DNA sequence: TGTGCCAGCAGTCCGGGACAGGGTCTAAGTGAGCAGTACTTC.

This sequence joins TRBV7-2 and TRBJ2-1, with 8 bases that match TRBD2. The CDR3 has 15 residues. Trimming at V came to 3 bases and at J to 8 bases, leaving 9 bases not matched to a gene. Looked up from germline, CDR1 is SGHTA and CDR2 is FQGNSA. The CDR3 sequence: CASSFSSGWGDEQFF. The CDR3, as DNA: TGTGCCAGCAGCTTTTCTAGCGGGTGGGGCGATGAGCAGTTCTTC.

The J gene is TRBJ2-7, the V gene TRBV18; D possibly corresponds to TRBD1 (6 bases). The germline V gene encodes CDR1 KGHSH and CDR2 LQKENI. Trimming took 2 bases from V and 5 from J, leaving 10 bases between them. CDR3 length: 13 residues. Written as DNA, the CDR3 is TGTGCCAGCTCACCAGAGGCAGGGGACGAGCAGTACTTC. This encodes CASSPEAGDEQYF. Full variable domain (outside the CDR3, taken from reference TRBV18 and TRBJ2-7): NAGVMQNPRHLVRRRGQEARLRCSPMKGHSHVYWYRQLPEEGLKFMVYLQKENIIDESGMPKERFSAEFPKEGPSILRIQQVVRGDSAAYFCASSPEAGDEQYFGPGTRLTVT.

The genes are TRBV5-1 and TRBJ2-7; D might be TRBD1 (6 bases). Trimming removed 3 bases at V and 4 bases at J, with 14 bases between. Germline lookup yields CDR1 SGHRS and CDR2 YFSETQ. The CDR3 extends over 14 amino acids. For the CDR3, the DNA is TGCGCCAGCAGCTGGGCAGGGGAGAGGTACGAGCAGTACTTC. Translated: CASSWAGERYEQYF.

The chain has TRBV7-3 and TRBJ1-1; D gene unclear. The V end was cut by 5 bases, the J end by 8 bases, with 12 bases between. CDR1 and CDR2 from the germline V gene are SGHTA and FQGTGA. This CDR3 is 12 amino acids long. CDR3 sequence: CASSTDGGEAFF. For the CDR3, the DNA is TGTGCCAGCAGCACGGACGGTGGCGAAGCTTTCTTT.

The CDR3 coding sequence is TGCGCCAGCAGCTTAGCAGGGGATGAAGCTTTCTTT. Residues: CASSLAGDEAFF. V gene TRBV5-1 combines with J gene TRBJ1-1; perhaps TRBD1 as D (6 bases). The CDR3 totals 12 residues. The germline gives CDR1 SGHRS, CDR2 YFSETQ. V lost 2 bases, J lost 7 bases, and 9 bases lay in between.

Of note for this clonotype: A read error is possible here, since a much larger clone lies one base away. The rearrangement joins TRBV7-2 to TRBJ2-7, with TRBD1 matching over 8 bases. This CDR3 has 13 amino acids. The germline V gene encodes CDR1 SGHTA and CDR2 FQGNSA. Trimming removed 8 bases from V and 0 bases from J; junction bases left unmatched: 3. The CDR3 DNA follows: TGTGCCAGCGGGGACAGGAGCTCCTACGAGCAGTACTTC. Encoded protein: CASGDRSSYEQYF.

The rearrangement joins TRBV20-1 to TRBJ1-2; 8 positions match TRBD1. The J segment lost 7 bases and the V segment lost 5 bases, leaving 9 bases of the junction unmatched. Per germline, CDR1 DFQATT and CDR2 SNEGSKA (reference sequence). The CDR3 is 13 amino acids. As DNA, the CDR3 is TGCAGTGCTGCGGGACAGGCAGGTGGTGGCTACACCTTC. Its translation: CSAAGQAGGGYTF.